This record concerns one TCR beta chain sequence. Its specificity is unknown. 60 Vbeta and 13 Jbeta primers were used in PCR. TCRdb keeps only in-frame clones here, not all; method: immunoSEQ multiplex PCR. The data contain more than 200,000 clones, roughly 85% of them singletons. This sample stems from a study of cytomegalovirus exposure and HLA in healthy donors. From germline, CDR1 is MGHRA and CDR2 YSYEKL. The trim removed 0 bases at V and 7 bases at J, leaving 9 bases unmatched. The CDR3 has 16 residues. Study results and limitations: There were reportedly fewer N-insertions in an Asian-associated ancestry cluster than the approximately 700-donor mean, in a later analysis.

The material sequenced was PBMCs. The V gene is TRBV4-1, the J gene TRBJ2-7; 10 positions agree with TRBD1. This TCR derives from a male donor in good health and CMV-seronegative. The CDR3 nucleotides read TGCGCCAGCAGCCAAGATCAGGGACAGGGGACGGGGGAGCAGTACTTC. Protein sequence: CASSQDQGQGTGEQYF.